Ten or more counts support the clone carrying this T cell receptor beta chain. Its matching antigen is unknown. This sample stems from a study of human T cells and chemical hapten exposure. Across the study: Patch tests delivered 0.01% DPC to the upper back and were evaluated at 6 days. Regarding the study as a whole: Counts of TCRs expanded at PT1 correlated positively with patch test score.

TCRdb re-called the RACE reads through MiXCR, storing one row per CDR3 protein. This repertoire shows over 30,000 distinct CDR3 sequences, around 9.5% found once; its top ten account for roughly 27%. As to time point: patch test 3, about 24 weeks after DPC sensitization. The treatment: therapeutic diphenylcyclopropenone sensitization with weekly scalp DPC. Whole blood, unfractionated, served as the material for total RNA extraction. Non-pregnant alopecia patients aged 18 to 70, suitable for DPC therapy. Sequencing was performed on whole blood, taken in connection with sensitization to the hapten diphenylcyclopropenone (DPC). The sequence was obtained from a man in his fifties with alopecia areata. Some clones in this sample may be carry-over from other donors' samples.

For the CDR3, the DNA is TGTGCCAGCAGCCTCACAGGGGAAAATTCACCCCTCCACTTT. Amino acid sequence: CASSLTGENSPLHF. This chain links TRBV11-2 with TRBJ1-6; 7 bases are shared with TRBD1. J was trimmed by 7 bases and V by 5 bases; bases with no gene match: 5. CDR3 size: 14 residues. Germline V gives CDR1 SGHAT, CDR2 FQNNGV.